Shown below are 8 T cell receptor beta chains from a single sample sequenced in a study of CD8+ T cells in alopecia areata (dated by TCRdb to the late 2010s). Libraries were built with the immunoSEQ multiplex PCR assay. For TCR sequencing, RNA was extracted from every sample and reverse transcribed into cDNA to serve as template. TCRdb mirrors the immuneACCESS table, restricted to in-frame sequences. Some clones are absent from its copies; in checked studies, under half trace to an unresolved V gene, and the reason for the others is unknown. With about 300,000 clones recorded, this sample contains no clone counted only once. Together, the top ten hold less than 1.5% of the sample. Cells from pooled mouse cutaneous lymph nodes were stained for CD4, CD8alpha, NKG2D, NKG2ACE and other markers and then sorted on a BD Influx. Sequencing input: CD4+ T cells sorted from a lymph node. These receptors originate from a C3H/HeJ mouse with alopecia areata. This mouse strain bears the MHC haplotype H2-k.

This clone was detected a few times. Any gene name here is a mouse gene name. Read sequence stops 4 residues before the CDR3 end, and the germline J gene provides the missing end. The rearrangement links TRBV31 to TRBJ2-2; 7 nucleotides match TRBD1. From germline, CDR1 is GKSSPN and CDR2 SITVG. This CDR3 has 12 amino acids. The CDR3 loop reads CGLTGLTGQLYF. CDR3 DNA, as far as it was read: TGTGGGTTGACAGGGCTCACCGGG.

Regarding this clone: Genes here carry mouse names. The DNA ends 4 residues before the CDR3 does, and the rest of the CDR3 is filled in from the germline J gene. This chain uses TRBV29 with TRBJ2-5, with 8 bases aligning to TRBD2. V shed 4 bases and J 0 bases; nucleotides not matched to a gene: 3. There are 15 residues in the CDR3. Germline V gene data show CDR1 as MSHET and CDR2 as SYDVDS. CDR3 amino acids: CASSYTGGNQDTQYF. The part of the CDR3 DNA that was read is TGTGCTAGCAGTTATACTGGGGGAAACCAAGAC.

A word on this clone: Possible read error: a much larger clone is one base away. Gene names and germline refer to mouse. The sequence runs out 4 residues before the end of the CDR3; the remainder is reconstructed from the germline J gene. Different DNA sequences within this sample yield the same CDR3. The rearrangement joins TRBV13-2 to TRBJ2-1, with TRBD1 matching over 9 bases. Germline CDR1 NNHNN, CDR2 SYGAGS (reference sequence). With V trimmed by 5 bases and J by 3 bases, 0 bases remained unmatched. The CDR3 length is 13 residues. The CDR3 region is CASGDRGYAEQFF. The DNA read from the CDR3 is TGTGCCAGCGGGGACAGGGGCTATGCT.

Comments on this clone: Gene names and germline match the mouse. The sequence runs out 4 residues before the end of the CDR3; the remainder is reconstructed from the germline J gene. The sample contains more than one DNA sequence encoding this CDR3. The gene calls are TRBV31 and TRBJ2-2; 7 bases map to TRBD1. The V gene end was trimmed by 3 bases and the J gene end by 0 bases; junction bases not matched to a gene: 4. Germline V gives CDR1 GKSSPN, CDR2 SITVG. The CDR3 loop spans 15 amino acids. CDR3 DNA, as far as it was read: TGTGCCTGGAGCCCCGGGACAGCAAACACCGGG. Translation gives CAWSPGTANTG. The whole CDR3 is CAWSPGTANTGQLYF. The complete variable domain, with remaining parts taken from reference TRBV31 and TRBJ2-2, reads AQTIHQWPVAEIKAVGSPLSLGCTIKGKSSPNLYWYWQATGGTLQQLFYSITVGQVESVVQLNLSASRPKDDQFILSTEKLLLSHSGFYLCAWSPGTANTGQLYFGEGSKLTVL.

To note about this clone: Mouse gene names apply. The read comes to an end 4 residues before the CDR3 does, leaving the germline J gene to fill in the end. The V gene is TRBV19, the J gene TRBJ1-2, with 8 bases identical to TRBD1. The V and J ends lost 5 bases and 2 bases, in that order; junction bases with no gene match: 8. Germline V gives CDR1 FNHDT, CDR2 SITEND (reference sequence). The CDR3 is 15 amino acids. The CDR3 loop is CASSLRTGPNSDYTF. The CDR3 DNA, read in part, is TGTGCCAGCAGCCTTCGGACAGGGCCGAACTCC. The full variable domain, completed using reference TRBV19 and TRBJ1-2, is GGIITQTPKFLIGQEGQKLTLKCQQNFNHDTMYWYRQDSGKGLRLIYYSITENDLQKGDLSEGYDASREKKSSFSLTVTSAQKNEMAVFLCASSLRTGPNSDYTFGSGTRLLVI.

Only a few counts were recorded for this clone. Any gene name here is a mouse gene name. The covered CDR3 bases are TGTGCCAGCGGACAGGGCCGCTCC. It is translated as CASGQGRS. The full CDR3 protein is CASGQGRSDYTF. The chain recombines TRBV19 with TRBJ1-2, with 8 bases lining up with TRBD1. Read coverage stops 4 residues before the CDR3 terminus; the germline J gene supplies the remainder. J lost 4 bases, V lost 7 bases, and 3 bases had no gene match. Germline loops: CDR1 FNHDT, CDR2 SITEND (reference sequence). The CDR3 covers 12 residues.

This clone has only a few counts. Germline and genes here are mouse. The missing CDR3 end, 4 residues past where the read stops, is filled in from the germline J gene. The chain carries TRBV19 and TRBJ2-5; 7 nucleotides match TRBD1. J gave up 3 bases and V 4 bases, and 5 bases lay outside the gene matches. The CDR3 runs to 14 residues. Germline CDR1 and CDR2: FNHDT and SITEND (reference sequence). CDR3 loop: CASSLGTAQDTQYF. CDR3 DNA (partial): TGTGCCAGCAGTCTCGGGACAGCACAAGAC.

There are a few counts of this clone. Gene names and germline refer to mouse. Read sequence stops 4 residues before the CDR3 end, and the germline J gene provides the missing end. The rearrangement joins TRBV13-1 to TRBJ1-2; 11 positions match TRBD1. V lost 3 bases, J lost 4 bases, and 5 bases stayed unmatched. Looked up from germline, CDR1 is NSHNY and CDR2 is SYGAGN. The CDR3 has 15 amino acids. CDR3 residues: CASSVRDRGVSDYTF. The sequenced CDR3 bases are TGTGCCAGCAGTGTTCGGGACAGGGGGGTCTCC.